Below, 4 T cell receptor beta chains from the same sample are listed, as sequenced in a study of blood T cell repertoires in COVID-19. Produced via immunoSEQ multiplex PCR; TCRdb's table is partial and in-frame only. The data hold roughly 67,000 clones, with around 84% observed a single time. What was sequenced was peripheral blood. These receptors were obtained from a man in his fifties with acute or convalescent COVID-19.

V usage is TRBV24-1 and J usage is TRBJ1-5; D ambiguous. V lost 4 bases to trimming and J lost 10 bases, with 10 bases between them. Germline V gene lookup returns CDR1 KGHDR and CDR2 SFDVKD. The CDR3 runs 12 residues. CDR3 loop: CATSDTHGPQHF. CDR3 in DNA: TGTGCCACCAGTGACACTCACGGTCCCCAGCATTTT.

The table lists this clone with a count of one. The CDR3 here is CASSQDTVRVGELFF. Here the CDR3 DNA reads TGCGCCAGCAGCCAAGACACCGTACGGGTCGGGGAGCTGTTTTTT. The gene calls are TRBV4-1 and TRBJ2-2; D gene unclear. This CDR3 region has 15 residues. Germline lookup yields CDR1 MGHRA and CDR2 YSYEKL. The ends were cut back, 0 bases at V and 7 bases at J, with 12 bases in the middle.

Concerning this clone: Germline and junction disagree at one end, which may indicate a read error. The chain uses TRBV13 and TRBJ2-7, with a weak D call TRBD1 (5 bases). CDR3 length equals 13 residues. Germline CDR1 is PRHDT and CDR2 is FYEKMQ (reference sequence). The CDR3 loop reads CASRLKQDLQPLF. Written as DNA, the CDR3 is TGTGCCAGCAGACTTAAACAGGACCTACAACCCCTTTTC.

J is TRBJ2-7 and V is TRBV12-5; D perhaps matches TRBD1 (6 bases). V was cut by 4 bases and J by 2 bases, with 9 bases left in between. The CDR3 runs to 13 residues. Germline CDR1 is LGHNT and CDR2 is FRNRAP. DNA for the CDR3: TGTGCTAGTGGTTCGGACAGCGCCTACGAGCAGTACTTC. As protein: CASGSDSAYEQYF.